This passage covers 10 T cell receptor beta chains from one sample sequenced in a study of blood T cell repertoires in COVID-19. Profiled with immunoSEQ multiplex PCR; TCRdb holds only in-frame clones, not every one. The data contain fewer than 600,000 clones, roughly 89% of them singletons. Sequenced material: peripheral blood. These receptors all stem from a man aged 18 to 30 with COVID-19, enrolled during active disease.

The chain uses TRBV30 and TRBJ2-7, with 7 bases that match TRBD1. The germline V gene has CDR1 GTSNPN and CDR2 SVGIG (reference sequence). The CDR3 runs 14 residues. V lost 1 base and J lost 2; bases outside the gene matches: 5. CDR3 bases: TGTGCCTGGAGTGGGGGACAGTCTCCCTACGAGCAGTACTTC. Its protein is CAWSGGQSPYEQYF.

This clone was seen once. This chain joins TRBV5-1 and TRBJ2-1; 14 bases are a match to TRBD2. CDR1 SGHRS and CDR2 YFSETQ come from the germline V gene. This CDR3 has 16 amino acids. The ends lost 3 bases at V and 8 bases at J; junction bases unmatched: 7. This CDR3 reads CASSYHRLAGGDEQFF. CDR3 coding DNA: TGCGCCAGCAGCTATCACCGACTAGCGGGGGGGGATGAGCAGTTCTTC.

This chain joins TRBV7-9 and TRBJ1-2; D is unclear. CDR3 length equals 13 residues. V lost 5 bases, J lost 7 bases, and 14 bases lay in between. In germline, CDR1 is SEHNR, CDR2 FQNEAQ (reference sequence). The CDR3 protein is CASSPEVPVGYTF. CDR3 nucleotide sequence: TGTGCCAGCAGCCCCGAGGTCCCGGTTGGCTACACCTTC.

The rearrangement links TRBV25-1 to TRBJ2-5, with 7 bases identical to TRBD1. V was pared by 4 bases and J by 1 base, with 6 bases of the junction left unmatched. The germline CDR1 and CDR2 sequences are MGHDK and SYGVNS. The CDR3 consists of 15 residues. CDR3 protein: CASSARTGSQETQYF. The CDR3 DNA is TGTGCCAGCAGTGCGAGGACAGGCTCCCAAGAGACCCAGTACTTC.

The rearrangement links TRBV20-1 to TRBJ2-3, with D tentatively TRBD1 (6 bases). The V and J ends lost 3 bases and 6 bases respectively, with 22 bases between them. This CDR3 region has 16 residues. Germline lookup yields CDR1 DFQATT and CDR2 SNEGSKA (reference sequence). The CDR3 DNA sequence: TGCAGTGCTAGTTTCACCGACGGGACACCCTCGGATACGCAGTATTTT. Amino acid sequence: CSASFTDGTPSDTQYF.

J is TRBJ2-1 and V is TRBV7-6; 7 nucleotides match TRBD1. Germline V gene lookup returns CDR1 SGHVS and CDR2 FNYEAQ. The CDR3 contains 15 residues. V was pared by 4 bases and J by 3 bases, with 6 bases of the junction left unmatched. The CDR3 region is CASSSRDSRYNEQFF. The CDR3 DNA is TGTGCCAGCAGCTCCCGGGACAGCCGCTACAATGAGCAGTTCTTC.

This clone was detected only a few times. V usage is TRBV27 and J usage is TRBJ1-1, with D possibly matching TRBD1 (6 bases). V lost 5 bases to trimming and J lost 1 base, with 11 bases between them. Germline V CDR1 and CDR2: MNHEY, SMNVEV (reference sequence). The CDR3 spans 14 residues. DNA of the CDR3: TGTGCCAGCAGTCCACAGGGTCAGAACACTGAAGCTTTCTTT. Its protein product is CASSPQGQNTEAFF.

The J gene is TRBJ2-7, the V gene TRBV12-3 or TRBV12-4, with D perhaps TRBD1 (6 bases). Trimming pared 1 base from V and 6 bases from J, leaving 10 bases between. The CDR3 covers 13 residues. CDR3 DNA: TGTGCCAGCAGTTTAGGGGGGCTAACCGAGCAGTACTTC. It yields the protein CASSLGGLTEQYF.

The chain carries TRBV19 and TRBJ2-2, with 8 bases fitting TRBD1. Germline loops: CDR1 LNHDA, CDR2 SQIVND (reference sequence). The CDR3 has 14 residues. Unmatched junction bases numbered 9, after V lost 10 bases and J lost 5 bases. This chain's CDR3 is CATQGQDWTGELFF. CDR3 nucleotide sequence: TGTGCCACCCAGGGACAGGACTGGACCGGGGAGCTGTTTTTT.

The chain joins TRBV19 to TRBJ1-1; 9 positions agree with TRBD1. Germline lookup yields CDR1 LNHDA and CDR2 SQIVND (reference sequence). The J segment lost 10 bases and the V segment lost 3 bases, leaving 9 bases of the junction unmatched. The CDR3 runs to 14 residues. In DNA form, the CDR3 reads TGTGCCAGTAGTATGGGACAGGGAACCCCCACAGCTTTCTTT. Translated, it gives CASSMGQGTPTAFF.